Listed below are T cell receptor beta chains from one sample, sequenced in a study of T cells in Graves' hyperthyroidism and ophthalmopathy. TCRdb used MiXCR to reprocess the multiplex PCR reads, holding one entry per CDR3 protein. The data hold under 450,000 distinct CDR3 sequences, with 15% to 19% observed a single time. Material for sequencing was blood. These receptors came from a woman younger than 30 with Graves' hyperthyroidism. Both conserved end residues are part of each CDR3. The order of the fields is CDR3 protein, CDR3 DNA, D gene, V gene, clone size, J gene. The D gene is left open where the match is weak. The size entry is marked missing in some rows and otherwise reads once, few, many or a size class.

CASSGEGDYEQYF | TGTGCCAGCAGCGGGGAAGGTGATTACGAGCAGTACTTC | . | TRBV9 | . | TRBJ2-7
CSAPLGGMETQYF | TGCAGTGCCCCGCTAGGGGGTATGGAGACCCAGTACTTC | . | TRBV20-1 | few | TRBJ2-5
CASSLGGTYEQYF | TGTGCCAGCAGCTTAGGAGGGACCTACGAGCAGTACTTC | . | TRBV12-3/TRBV12-4 | many | TRBJ2-7
CASSRGLASTDTQYF | TGTGCCAGCAGTCGCGGACTGGCCAGCACAGATACGCAGTATTTT | . | TRBV12-3/TRBV12-4 | many | TRBJ2-3
CASSLSRGIKQYF | TGTGCCAGCAGTTTAAGCAGGGGCATCAAGCAGTACTTC | . | TRBV27 | few | TRBJ2-7
CASRTGSVGNEQFF | TGTGCCAGCCGGACAGGGAGTGTGGGCAATGAGCAGTTCTTC | TRBD1 | TRBV6-1 | . | TRBJ2-1
CASSRRDTSYNEQFF | TGCGCCAGCAGCCGGAGGGACACCTCCTACAATGAGCAGTTCTTC | . | TRBV4-1 | . | TRBJ2-1
CASSEARSDGLRYF | TGTGCCAGCAGTGAAGCGCGGTCGGACGGACTTCGGTATTTT | . | TRBV6-1 | . | TRBJ1-5
CAISSSGGTDEQFF | TGTGCCATCAGCTCCTCCGGCGGAACGGATGAGCAGTTCTTC | . | TRBV10-3 | few | TRBJ2-1
CASAQGSTGELFF | TGTGCCAGCGCACAGGGAAGCACCGGGGAGCTGTTTTTT | . | TRBV5-1 | few | TRBJ2-2
CASSLPRRPGTVYEQYF | TGTGCCAGCTCACTTCCGCGCCGGCCAGGGACGGTCTACGAGCAGTACTTC | . | TRBV18 | . | TRBJ2-7
CASRRSAGSWGEAFF | TGTGCCAGCCGGCGATCGGCAGGGTCGTGGGGCGAAGCTTTCTTT | . | TRBV6-1 | many | TRBJ1-1
CASSLDEGLRAFF | TGTGCCAGCAGCCTCGATGAGGGGCTGCGAGCTTTCTTT | . | TRBV7-9 | many | TRBJ1-1
CSARPISGGGSDTQYF | TGCAGTGCTAGACCGATTAGCGGGGGAGGTTCAGATACGCAGTATTTT | TRBD2 | TRBV20-1 | many | TRBJ2-3
CASSSATGRTYEQYF | TGTGCCAGCAGCTCCGCGACAGGACGAACCTACGAGCAGTACTTC | . | TRBV7-2 | many | TRBJ2-7
CSALGDPASGNTIYF | TGCAGTGCTCTGGGAGACCCGGCCTCTGGAAACACCATATATTTT | . | TRBV20-1 | . | TRBJ1-3
CASSYSGTSGMYEQYF | TGTGCCAGCAGTTATTCAGGGACTAGCGGGATGTACGAGCAGTACTTC | TRBD2 | TRBV6-9 | many | TRBJ2-7
CASSLDRENIQYF | TGTGCCAGCAGCTTGGACAGGGAAAACATTCAGTACTTC | . | TRBV5-8 | few | TRBJ2-4
CSAEGWGTASTDTQYF | TGCAGTGCTGAAGGGTGGGGGACGGCTAGCACAGATACGCAGTATTTT | . | TRBV20-1 | many | TRBJ2-3
CASGERGGAGSYNSPLHF | TGTGCCAGCGGAGAGAGGGGGGGCGCGGGCTCCTATAATTCACCCCTCCACTTT | . | TRBV6-2/TRBV6-3 | . | TRBJ1-6
CATVPHSGNTIYF | TGTGCCACCGTTCCACACTCTGGAAACACCATATATTTT | . | TRBV10-3 | . | TRBJ1-3
CASSFRGGQPQHF | TGTGCCAGCAGTTTCAGGGGAGGCCAGCCCCAGCATTTT | . | TRBV28 | many | TRBJ1-5
CASSESGRVNQPQHF | TGTGCCAGCAGTGAATCCGGACGGGTTAATCAGCCCCAGCATTTT | . | TRBV2 | many | TRBJ1-5
CATSDSGQGASGGAWNEQFF | TGTGCCACCAGTGATTCGGGACAGGGGGCTAGCGGGGGGGCGTGGAATGAGCAGTTCTTC | . | TRBV24-1 | . | TRBJ2-1
CSGKRETNTGELFF | TGCAGTGGAAAGCGGGAAACGAACACCGGGGAGCTGTTTTTT | TRBD2 | TRBV20-1 | many | TRBJ2-2
CSTTGATNQETQYF | TGCAGTACAACAGGGGCGACTAACCAAGAGACCCAGTACTTC | TRBD1 | TRBV20-1 | many | TRBJ2-5
CSVERGEQFF | TGCAGCGTTGAGAGGGGTGAGCAGTTCTTC | . | TRBV29-1 | many | TRBJ2-1
CASMREDDNEQFF | TGTGCCAGCATGCGGGAGGACGACAATGAGCAGTTCTTC | TRBD2 | TRBV2 | many | TRBJ2-1
CASSGTEDTQYF | TGTGCCAGTAGTGGGACAGAAGATACGCAGTATTTT | TRBD1 | TRBV19 | . | TRBJ2-3
CASSQTTGGYTEAFF | TGCGCCAGCAGCCAGACGACAGGGGGCTACACTGAAGCTTTCTTT | TRBD1 | TRBV4-1 | few | TRBJ1-1
CASSRPGGRNQPQHF | TGTGCCAGCAGTCGCCCAGGGGGACGCAATCAGCCCCAGCATTTT | TRBD1 | TRBV6-2/TRBV6-3 | many | TRBJ1-5
CASSHQRSQPQHF | TGTGCCAGCAGCCACCAGCGAAGTCAGCCCCAGCATTTT | . | TRBV6-1 | many | TRBJ1-5
CSARGAGRSQGSTDTQYF | TGCAGTGCTAGAGGGGCTGGAAGGAGTCAGGGTAGCACAGATACGCAGTATTTT | . | TRBV20-1 | . | TRBJ2-3
CSATGTGDWYEQFF | TGCAGTGCTACCGGGACAGGGGATTGGTATGAGCAGTTCTTC | TRBD1 | TRBV20-1 | . | TRBJ2-1
CASSQGTNLRQQYF | TGCGCCAGCAGCCAAGGGACAAATCTACGGCAGCAGTACTTC | . | TRBV4-1 | . | TRBJ2-7
CASSYGIGTSGRRSYNEQFF | TGTGCCAGCAGTTACGGGATCGGGACTAGCGGGCGACGCTCCTACAATGAGCAGTTCTTC | TRBD2 | TRBV6-2/TRBV6-3 | many | TRBJ2-1
CASNPIYVRTYGYTF | TGTGCCAGCAACCCCATATATGTGAGGACCTATGGCTACACCTTC | . | TRBV6-2/TRBV6-3 | many | TRBJ1-2
CASSLLAWDNLKMDTQYF | TGTGCCAGCAGCTTACTGGCATGGGACAACCTAAAGATGGATACGCAGTATTTT | . | TRBV7-8 | . | TRBJ2-3
CASSYTGGPWTQYF | TGTGCCAGCAGTTATACAGGGGGCCCATGGACCCAGTACTTC | TRBD1 | TRBV6-2/TRBV6-3 | many | TRBJ2-5
CSARTGADQPQHF | TGCAGTGCCAGGACAGGGGCCGATCAGCCCCAGCATTTT | TRBD1 | TRBV20-1 | many | TRBJ1-5
CASSLMGSGAVRYTEAFF | TGTGCTAGCAGCTTGATGGGGTCAGGGGCGGTGCGGTACACTGAAGCTTTCTTT | . | TRBV7-7 | . | TRBJ1-1
CSAPSSDRSSYNEQFF | TGCAGTGCCCCGTCCAGCGACAGGAGCTCCTACAATGAGCAGTTCTTC | . | TRBV20-1 | few | TRBJ2-1
CASTEATGLNYGYTF | TGTGCCAGCACCGAAGCGACAGGACTTAACTATGGCTACACCTTC | . | TRBV27 | many | TRBJ1-2
CSALNGGQGLEDTQYF | TGCAGTGCCCTCAATGGGGGACAGGGCTTGGAAGATACGCAGTATTTT | TRBD1 | TRBV20-1 | many | TRBJ2-3
CASSLSSGSGQPQHF | TGTGCCAGCAGTTTATCGTCTGGGTCTGGTCAGCCCCAGCATTTT | . | TRBV27 | . | TRBJ1-5
CASRGPPGGQGNTGELFF | TGTGCCAGCAGAGGACCCCCAGGAGGACAGGGCAACACCGGGGAGCTGTTTTTT | TRBD1 | TRBV2 | many | TRBJ2-2
CASSFLRQGVYEQYF | TGTGCCAGCAGTTTCCTTCGACAGGGGGTCTACGAGCAGTACTTC | TRBD1 | TRBV28 | many | TRBJ2-7
CASSPGQFPSSYEQYF | TGTGCCAGCAGTCCAGGACAGTTCCCTAGCTCCTACGAGCAGTACTTC | . | TRBV27 | . | TRBJ2-7
CASSPPPRGGETQYF | TGTGCCAGCAGCCCACCCCCCCGGGGGGGAGAGACCCAGTACTTC | TRBD2 | TRBV7-2 | many | TRBJ2-5
CASSDGLAGRYEQYF | TGTGCCAGCAGTGATGGACTAGCGGGACGGTACGAGCAGTACTTC | TRBD2 | TRBV6-1 | . | TRBJ2-7
CASTLSPGYTGELFF | TGTGCCAGCACCCTTTCCCCAGGGTACACCGGGGAGCTGTTTTTT | . | TRBV7-2 | . | TRBJ2-2
CASSLGWGQGTNEQFF | TGCGCCAGCAGCTTGGGCTGGGGACAGGGGACCAATGAGCAGTTCTTC | TRBD1 | TRBV5-1 | . | TRBJ2-1
CASSKTGNSPLHF | TGTGCCAGCAGTAAAACAGGGAATTCACCCCTCCACTTT | . | TRBV6-4 | . | TRBJ1-6
CASSYSKTSAGNNEQFF | TGTGCCAGCAGTTACTCGAAGACTAGCGCGGGGAACAATGAGCAGTTCTTC | TRBD2 | TRBV6-2/TRBV6-3 | once | TRBJ2-1
CSAKGGGANVLTF | TGCAGCGCGAAGGGTGGTGGGGCCAACGTCCTGACTTTC | . | TRBV29-1 | few | TRBJ2-6